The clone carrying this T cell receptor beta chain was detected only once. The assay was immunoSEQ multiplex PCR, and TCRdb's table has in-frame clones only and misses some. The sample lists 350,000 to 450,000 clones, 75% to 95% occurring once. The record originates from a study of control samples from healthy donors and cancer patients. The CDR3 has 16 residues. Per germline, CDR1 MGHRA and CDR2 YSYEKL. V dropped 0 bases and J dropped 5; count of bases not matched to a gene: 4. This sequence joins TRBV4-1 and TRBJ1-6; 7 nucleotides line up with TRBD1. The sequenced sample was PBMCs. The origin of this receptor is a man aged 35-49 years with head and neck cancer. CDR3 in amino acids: CASSQEGTVNNSPLHF. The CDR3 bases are TGCGCCAGCAGCCAAGAAGGGACAGTTAATAATTCACCCCTCCACTTT.